This TCR beta chain stems from a study of cytomegalovirus exposure and HLA in healthy donors. On this clone: What it binds is unknown.

V dropped 3 bases and J dropped 0 bases, with 11 bases sitting between them. Germline V CDR1 and CDR2: SGHTA, FQGNSA. The length of the CDR3 is 15 residues. General study points: HLA allele associations emerged for roughly 16,000 TCR beta sequences in a later analysis, at 0.05 false discovery rate.

Primers: 60 Vbeta forward and 13 Jbeta reverse. Per the authors' pipeline: There were tens of millions of unique TCR beta chains by a later count, and some 12 million of them were shared. Produced via immunoSEQ multiplex PCR; TCRdb's table is partial and in-frame only. The V and J calls and the clone size are those of that table, but D and trimming were determined from the DNA. The data show about 200,000 clones, around 83% seen once. Sequencing was performed on PBMCs. This receptor was obtained from a girl between 10 and 17 years old in good health and CMV-seronegative. V is TRBV7-2 and J is TRBJ1-1; D unresolved. The CDR3 bases are TGTGCCAGCAGCTTTTGGGTGAGCGTGAACACTGAAGCTTTCTTT. This gives the protein CASSFWVSVNTEAFF.